Given below is one T cell receptor (beta chain) in context. Its matching antigen is unknown. This sample stems from a study of monozygotic twins with inflammatory bowel disease. The study, taken as a whole, reports: Other individuals had fewer clonotypes in common with IBD patients than with healthy twins, especially with disease activity. The study found lower TCRbeta diversity (inverse Simpson) in IBD patients than in healthy co-twins.

Using the 5' RACE reads, TCRdb records one entry per CDR3 protein without DNA. The sample totals 420,000 or so distinct CDR3 sequences. CDR1 and CDR2 from the germline V gene are SGHTA and FQGNSA. The CDR3 is made up of 13 amino acids. This chain connects TRBV7-2 to TRBJ2-3. The sequenced material came from blood. This receptor was taken from a human donor with ulcerative colitis or Crohn's disease, or a healthy co-twin of an affected twin (not recorded which). Here the CDR3 reads CASSLYTTDTQYF.